These T cell receptor beta chains were read from a single sample in a study of identical twins. From the 5' RACE reads, TCRdb called clonotypes with MiXCR, one entry per CDR3 protein. The sample records roughly 710,000 distinct CDR3 sequences, 5.5% to 6.5% being singletons. Sequencing was performed on naive T cells sorted from blood. The source of these receptors is a man aged 18 to 29 in good health. Each CDR3 is given with its conserved first and last residue. A D gene is named only where the DNA matches it firmly. The size of a clone is reported for some rows only, either as once, few or many, or as a class for expanded clones.

cdr3_aa cdr3_nt v_call d_call j_call clone_size
CASSLDRSGELFF TGTGCCAGCAGCTTAGACCGGTCCGGGGAGCTGTTTTTT TRBV7-8 NA TRBJ2-2 NA
CASSQVWQNEQFF TGCGCCAGCAGCCAAGTGTGGCAGAATGAGCAGTTCTTC TRBV4-3 NA TRBJ2-1 NA
CASSLASGGDYGYNF TGTGCCAGCAGTTTAGCGTCAGGGGGGGACTATGGCTACAACTTC TRBV12-3/TRBV12-4 TRBD1 TRBJ1-2 NA
CAISESGTKYF TGTGCCATCAGTGAGTCCGGGACAAAGTACTTC TRBV10-3 NA TRBJ2-7 many
CASRPLAGDGYTF TGTGCCAGCAGGCCGTTAGCTGGGGATGGCTACACCTTC TRBV3-1 NA TRBJ1-2 NA
CAGSIDGETGNTEAFF TGTGCCGGTAGTATAGATGGGGAGACTGGAAACACTGAAGCTTTCTTT TRBV19 NA TRBJ1-1 NA
CASSNTGGYQPQHF TGTGCCAGCAGTAATACAGGGGGGTATCAGCCCCAGCATTTT TRBV6-1 TRBD1 TRBJ1-5 few
CASSSSGQETQYF TGTGCCAGCAGTTCTAGCGGCCAAGAGACCCAGTACTTC TRBV6-5 TRBD2 TRBJ2-5 many
CSARAGGSGGETQYF TGCAGTGCTAGGGCTGGGGGGAGTGGCGGGGAGACCCAGTACTTC TRBV20-1 NA TRBJ2-5 many
CASKTGLSSYNEQFF TGTGCCAGCAAAACGGGACTCAGCTCCTACAATGAGCAGTTCTTC TRBV27 NA TRBJ2-1 many
CASSLTGPTNTGELFF TGCGCCAGCAGCCTCACCGGACCAACGAACACCGGGGAGCTGTTTTTT TRBV5-1 NA TRBJ2-2 NA
CAISTPGLARGADTQYF TGTGCCATCAGTACTCCCGGACTAGCGAGGGGAGCAGATACGCAGTATTTT TRBV10-3 TRBD2 TRBJ2-3 many
CSVDLTSGGYEQYF TGCAGCGTTGACCTGACTAGCGGGGGGTACGAGCAGTACTTC TRBV29-1 TRBD2 TRBJ2-7 few
CASSEAAFAGPYGYTF TGTGCCAGCAGTGAAGCGGCCTTTGCAGGCCCGTATGGCTACACCTTC TRBV6-1 NA TRBJ1-2 NA
CASTKQDWNTGELFF TGTGCCAGCACCAAACAGGACTGGAACACCGGGGAGCTGTTTTTT TRBV7-9 NA TRBJ2-2 few
CASSSPLLAGQNNEQFF TGTGCCAGCAGTTCCCCTTTACTAGCGGGACAGAACAATGAGCAGTTCTTC TRBV27 TRBD2 TRBJ2-1 NA
CASSIPGTSGRRVSEQFF TGTGCCAGCAGTATTCCCGGGACTAGCGGTAGGAGAGTAAGTGAGCAGTTCTTC TRBV27 TRBD2 TRBJ2-1 NA
CSVHDPGLAVLNEQFF TGCAGCGTCCATGACCCGGGACTAGCAGTGCTTAATGAGCAGTTCTTC TRBV29-1 TRBD2 TRBJ2-1 few
CASSAARPDRDNNEQFF TGCGCCAGCAGCGCCGCGAGGCCCGATAGGGACAACAATGAGCAGTTCTTC TRBV5-1 NA TRBJ2-1 many
CAISVGDYTIQYF TGTGCCATCAGTGTAGGGGACTACACAATTCAGTACTTC TRBV10-3 TRBD2 TRBJ2-4 many
CASSLYRSGAGQPQHF TGTGCCAGCAGCCTCTATCGATCCGGGGCCGGGCAGCCCCAGCATTTT TRBV6-2/TRBV6-3 NA TRBJ1-5 many
CASSPRTGILEQYF TGTGCCAGCAGTCCGCGGACGGGTATATTAGAGCAGTACTTC TRBV12-3/TRBV12-4 NA TRBJ2-7 NA
CASSPSRLAAPPYEQYF TGTGCCAGCAGTCCTAGCAGACTAGCGGCGCCTCCCTACGAGCAGTACTTC TRBV12-3/TRBV12-4 TRBD2 TRBJ2-7 many
CASKHTLDQPQHF TGTGCCAGCAAGCATACGTTGGATCAGCCCCAGCATTTT TRBV27 NA TRBJ1-5 few
CASRKGGNPYEQYF TGTGCCAGCAGAAAAGGGGGGAACCCTTACGAGCAGTACTTC TRBV6-2/TRBV6-3 NA TRBJ2-7 few
CASSQGQSSGFMWGEQFF TGTGCCAGCAGCCAGGGACAGTCTAGCGGGTTCATGTGGGGGGAGCAGTTCTTC TRBV6-2/TRBV6-3 NA TRBJ2-1 NA
CDSSLKSRDGVDEQFF TGTGACAGCAGCTTAAAGAGCAGGGACGGGGTTGATGAGCAGTTCTTC TRBV7-3 NA TRBJ2-1 NA
CASSTLDSSVGANVLTF TGTGCCAGTAGTACCCTGGACAGTTCTGTGGGGGCCAACGTCCTGACTTTC TRBV19 NA TRBJ2-6 once
CASSIDEYWTEAFF TGTGCCAGTAGTATAGATGAGTACTGGACTGAAGCTTTCTTT TRBV19 NA TRBJ1-1 few
CASSLAGQLQSYEQYF TGTGCCAGCAGCTTAGCGGGACAGCTACAATCCTACGAGCAGTACTTC TRBV7-2 TRBD1 TRBJ2-7 few
CASSASGTSGRHAYNEQFF TGTGCCAGTAGTGCCTCCGGGACTAGCGGGAGGCACGCCTACAATGAGCAGTTCTTC TRBV6-2/TRBV6-3 TRBD2 TRBJ2-1 few
CATSDLGTDKETQYF TGTGCCACCAGTGATTTAGGGACAGATAAAGAGACCCAGTACTTC TRBV24-1 TRBD1 TRBJ2-5 few